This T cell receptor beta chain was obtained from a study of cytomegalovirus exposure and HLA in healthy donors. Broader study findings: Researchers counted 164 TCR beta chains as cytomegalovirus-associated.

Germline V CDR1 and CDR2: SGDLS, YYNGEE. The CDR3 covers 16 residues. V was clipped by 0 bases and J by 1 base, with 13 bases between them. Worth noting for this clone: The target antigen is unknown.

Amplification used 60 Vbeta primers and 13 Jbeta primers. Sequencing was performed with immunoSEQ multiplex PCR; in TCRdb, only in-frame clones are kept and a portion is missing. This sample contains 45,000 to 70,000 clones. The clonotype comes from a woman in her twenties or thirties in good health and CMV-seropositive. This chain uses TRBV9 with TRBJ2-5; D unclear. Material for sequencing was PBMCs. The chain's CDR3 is CASSVGGARPQETQYF. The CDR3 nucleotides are TGTGCCAGCAGCGTAGGAGGAGCAAGGCCCCAAGAGACCCAGTACTTC. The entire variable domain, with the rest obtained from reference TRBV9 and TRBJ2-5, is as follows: DSGVTQTPKHLITATGQRVTLRCSPRSGDLSVYWYQQSLDQGLQFLIQYYNGEERAKGNILERFSAQQFPDLHSELNLSSLELGDSALYFCASSVGGARPQETQYFGPGTRLLVL.